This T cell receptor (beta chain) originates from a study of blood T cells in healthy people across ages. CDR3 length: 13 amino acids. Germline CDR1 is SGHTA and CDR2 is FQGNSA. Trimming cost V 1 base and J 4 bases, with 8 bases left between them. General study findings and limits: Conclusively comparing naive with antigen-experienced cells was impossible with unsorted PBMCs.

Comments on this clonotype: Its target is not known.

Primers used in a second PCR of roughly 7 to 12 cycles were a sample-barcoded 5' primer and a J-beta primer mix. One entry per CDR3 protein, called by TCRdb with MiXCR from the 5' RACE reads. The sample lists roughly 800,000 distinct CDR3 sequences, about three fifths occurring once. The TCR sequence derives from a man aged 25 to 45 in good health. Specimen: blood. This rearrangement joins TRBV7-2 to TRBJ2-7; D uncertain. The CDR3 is CASSLELHYEQYF. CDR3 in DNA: TGTGCCAGCAGCTTAGAGCTTCATTACGAGCAGTACTTC.